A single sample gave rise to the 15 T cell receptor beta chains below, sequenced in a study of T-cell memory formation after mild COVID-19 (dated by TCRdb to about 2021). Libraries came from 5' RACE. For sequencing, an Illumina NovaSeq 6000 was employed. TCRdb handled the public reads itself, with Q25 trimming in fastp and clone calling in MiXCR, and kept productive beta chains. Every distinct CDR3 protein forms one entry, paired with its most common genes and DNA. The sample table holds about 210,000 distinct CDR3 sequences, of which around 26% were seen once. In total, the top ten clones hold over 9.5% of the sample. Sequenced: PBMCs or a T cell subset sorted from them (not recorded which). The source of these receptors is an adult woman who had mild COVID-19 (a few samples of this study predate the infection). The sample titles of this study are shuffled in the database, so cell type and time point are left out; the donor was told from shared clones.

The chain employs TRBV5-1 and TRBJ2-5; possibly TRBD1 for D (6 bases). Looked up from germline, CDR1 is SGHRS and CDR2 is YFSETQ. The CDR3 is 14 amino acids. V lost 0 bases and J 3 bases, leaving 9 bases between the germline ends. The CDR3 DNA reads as TGCGCCAGCAGCTTGGCTGGGACAAAAGAGACCCAGTACTTC. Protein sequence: CASSLAGTKETQYF.

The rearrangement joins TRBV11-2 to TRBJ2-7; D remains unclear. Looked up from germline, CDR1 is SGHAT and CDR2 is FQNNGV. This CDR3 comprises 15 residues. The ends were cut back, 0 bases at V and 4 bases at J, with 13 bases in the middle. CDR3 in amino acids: CASSLDPGPHYEQYF. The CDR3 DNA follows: TGTGCCAGCAGCTTAGATCCTGGGCCCCATTACGAGCAGTACTTC.

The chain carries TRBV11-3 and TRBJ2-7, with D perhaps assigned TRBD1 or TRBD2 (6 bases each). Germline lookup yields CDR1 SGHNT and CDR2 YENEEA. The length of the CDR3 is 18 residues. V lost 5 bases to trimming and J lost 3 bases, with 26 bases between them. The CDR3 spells CASSPAEGGMLFDYEQYF. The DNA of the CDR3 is TGTGCCAGCAGCCCCGCCGAAGGGGGGATGTTATTCGACTACGAGCAGTACTTC.

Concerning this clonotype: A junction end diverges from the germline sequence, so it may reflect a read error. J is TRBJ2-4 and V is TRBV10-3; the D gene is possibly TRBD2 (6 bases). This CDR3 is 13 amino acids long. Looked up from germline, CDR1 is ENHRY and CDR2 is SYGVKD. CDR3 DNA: TGTGCCACCCGCGGGACGGCCAAAAACGTTCAGTACTTC. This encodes CATRGTAKNVQYF.

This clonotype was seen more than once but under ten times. The CDR3 is CASGPEQFF. CDR3 bases: TGCGCCAGCGGGCCGGAGCAGTTCTTC. V gene TRBV5-1 combines with J gene TRBJ2-1; D not resolved. Germline V CDR1 and CDR2: SGHRS, YFSETQ. V was cut by 7 bases and J by 10 bases, with 6 bases left in between. This CDR3 has 9 amino acids.

CDR3 loop: CASSARANYGYTF. CDR3 DNA sequence: TGTGCCAGCAGTGCCCGGGCTAACTATGGCTACACCTTC. The rearrangement joins TRBV6-1 to TRBJ1-2, with unresolved D. V dropped 4 bases and J dropped 0 bases, with 6 bases sitting between them. This CDR3 has 13 residues. Germline V gene lookup returns CDR1 MNHNS and CDR2 SASEGT.

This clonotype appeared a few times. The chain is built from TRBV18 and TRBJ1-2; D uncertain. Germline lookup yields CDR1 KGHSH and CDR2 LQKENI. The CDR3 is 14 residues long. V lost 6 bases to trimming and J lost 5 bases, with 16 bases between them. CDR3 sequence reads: CASSSGPDPYGYTF. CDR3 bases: TGTGCCAGCTCGTCAGGCCCCGATCCTTATGGCTACACCTTC.

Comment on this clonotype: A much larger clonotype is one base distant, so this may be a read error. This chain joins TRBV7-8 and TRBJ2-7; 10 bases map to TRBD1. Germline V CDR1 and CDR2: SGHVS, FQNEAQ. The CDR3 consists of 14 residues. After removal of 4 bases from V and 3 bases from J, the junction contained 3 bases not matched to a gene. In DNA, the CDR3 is TGTGCCAGCAGCTCCGGGACAGGGGTCTACGAGCAGTACTTC. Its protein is CASSSGTGVYEQYF.

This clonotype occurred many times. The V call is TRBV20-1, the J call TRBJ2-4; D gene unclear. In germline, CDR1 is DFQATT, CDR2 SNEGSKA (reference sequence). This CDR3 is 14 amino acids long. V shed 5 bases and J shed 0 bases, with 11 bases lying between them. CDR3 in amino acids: CSAGRVGAKNIQYF. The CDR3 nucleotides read TGCAGTGCTGGACGTGTGGGAGCCAAAAACATTCAGTACTTC.

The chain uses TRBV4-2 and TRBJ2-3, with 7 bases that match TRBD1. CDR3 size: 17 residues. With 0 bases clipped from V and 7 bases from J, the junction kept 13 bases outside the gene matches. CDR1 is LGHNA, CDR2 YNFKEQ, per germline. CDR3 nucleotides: TGTGCCAGCAGCCAAGAGGTCGTACGAGGGGGCGCAAATACGCAGTATTTT. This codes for CASSQEVVRGGANTQYF.

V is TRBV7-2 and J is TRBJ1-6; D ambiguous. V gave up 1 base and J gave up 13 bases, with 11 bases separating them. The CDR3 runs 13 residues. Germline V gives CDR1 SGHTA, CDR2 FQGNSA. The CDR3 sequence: CASSLDLGGPLHF. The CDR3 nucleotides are TGTGCCAGCAGCTTAGATCTTGGAGGGCCCCTCCACTTT.

This CDR3 reads CSARVATNEKLFF. The DNA of the CDR3 is TGCAGCGCCCGAGTTGCAACTAATGAAAAACTGTTTTTT. The V gene is TRBV29-1, the J gene TRBJ1-4; D not certain. CDR1 is SQVTM and CDR2 is ANQGSEA in the germline V gene. This CDR3 has 13 amino acids. The V gene lost 7 bases and the J gene lost 0 bases, with 9 bases spanning the gap.

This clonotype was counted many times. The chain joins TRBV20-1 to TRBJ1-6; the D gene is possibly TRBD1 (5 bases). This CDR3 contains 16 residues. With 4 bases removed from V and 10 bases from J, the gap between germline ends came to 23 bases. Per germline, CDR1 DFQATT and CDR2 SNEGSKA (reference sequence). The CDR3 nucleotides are TGCAGTGCTAACCCCTCTCGAGGGGCGAGGGGATCACCCCTCCACTTT. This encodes CSANPSRGARGSPLHF.

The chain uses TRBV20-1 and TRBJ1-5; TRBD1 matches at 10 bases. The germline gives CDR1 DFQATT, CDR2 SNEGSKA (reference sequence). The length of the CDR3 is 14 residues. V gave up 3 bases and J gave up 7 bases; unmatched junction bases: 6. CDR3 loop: CSARTGQGYQPQHF. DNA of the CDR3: TGCAGTGCTAGGACGGGACAGGGGTACCAGCCCCAGCATTTT.

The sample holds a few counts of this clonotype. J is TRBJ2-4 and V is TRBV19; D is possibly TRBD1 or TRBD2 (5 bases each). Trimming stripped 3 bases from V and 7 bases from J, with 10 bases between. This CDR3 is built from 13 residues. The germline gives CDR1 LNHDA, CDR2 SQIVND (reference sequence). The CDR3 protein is CASSIGGTNIQYF. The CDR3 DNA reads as TGTGCCAGTAGTATTGGGGGTACGAACATTCAGTACTTC.